Shown below are 24 T cell receptor beta chains from a single sample sequenced in a study of shared clonotypes between healthy human individuals. Sequencing used immunoSEQ multiplex PCR; TCRdb keeps in-frame clones, though not all of them. This sample has about 2 million clones; over 85% occur once, and the top ten carry 0.13%. Sequencing input: naive CD4+ T cells sorted from blood. Described subset: CD45RA+ positively selected. These receptors were taken from a man between 18 and 35 years old in good health.

This chain connects TRBV18 to TRBJ1-2, with D unresolved. The CDR3 totals 13 residues. The V end was cut by 2 bases, the J end by 8 bases, with 12 bases between. The V gene's germline CDR1 is KGHSH and CDR2 LQKENI. DNA for the CDR3: TGTGCCAGCTCACCATTAGTTGACGCGGGCTACACCTTC. This translates into CASSPLVDAGYTF.

The chain has TRBV4-1 and TRBJ1-6; D remains unclear. V dropped 0 bases and J dropped 0 bases, with 6 bases sitting between them. Looked up from germline, CDR1 is MGHRA and CDR2 is YSYEKL. CDR3 length equals 16 residues. The DNA of the CDR3 is TGCGCCAGCAGCCAAGATCGGGGCTCCTATAATTCACCCCTCCACTTT. It is translated as CASSQDRGSYNSPLHF.

The chain combines TRBV10-1 with TRBJ2-7, with D unresolved. This CDR3 is built from 13 residues. Trimming pared 5 bases from V and 3 bases from J, leaving 11 bases between. CDR1 WNHNN and CDR2 SYGVQD come from the germline V gene (reference sequence). DNA for the CDR3: TGCGCCAGCAGTCGGGCGGCAGGCTACGAGCAGTACTTC. Translated: CASSRAAGYEQYF.

The chain's CDR3 is CASSTKGDEQYF. DNA for the CDR3: TGTGCCAGCTCTACCAAGGGGGACGAGCAGTACTTC. The chain employs TRBV18 and TRBJ2-7, with D perhaps matching TRBD1 (6 bases). The CDR3 loop spans 12 amino acids. Germline CDR1 is KGHSH and CDR2 is LQKENI. V lost 6 bases and J lost 5, with 11 bases in between.

This clone appeared a single time. The chain is built from TRBV19 and TRBJ1-5; D possibly corresponds to TRBD1 (5 bases). V was pared by 5 bases and J by 3 bases, with 14 bases between. This CDR3 has 15 amino acids. Looked up from germline, CDR1 is LNHDA and CDR2 is SQIVND (reference sequence). The CDR3 is CASSLTEGNNQPQHF. The CDR3 DNA follows: TGTGCCAGTAGTTTGACAGAAGGTAACAATCAGCCCCAGCATTTT.

In the case of this clone: Distinct nucleotide sequences in the sample also encode this CDR3. The chain has TRBV6-1 and TRBJ1-1; D unresolved. The ends were cut back, 8 bases at V and 5 bases at J, with 6 bases in the middle. The CDR3 has 10 amino acids. Germline V lookup: CDR1 MNHNS, CDR2 SASEGT. CDR3 sequence reads: CASRRTEAFF. As DNA, the CDR3 is TGTGCCAGCCGCAGGACTGAAGCTTTCTTT.

V usage is TRBV7-2 and J usage is TRBJ1-4; D not resolved. V was pared by 5 bases and J by 0 bases, with 13 bases between. The CDR3 length is 16 residues. CDR1 and CDR2 from the germline V gene are SGHTA and FQGNSA. Here the CDR3 reads CASSPPEGATNEKLFF. CDR3 DNA: TGTGCCAGCAGCCCACCCGAGGGCGCAACTAATGAAAAACTGTTTTTT.

The rearrangement uses TRBV5-4 and TRBJ2-7; TRBD2 agrees at 9 bases. The CDR3 contains 15 residues. Germline V lookup: CDR1 SGHNT, CDR2 YYREEE (reference sequence). V lost 3 bases to trimming and J lost 2 bases; unmatched junction nucleotides: 6. The DNA for the CDR3 is TGTGCCAGCAGCTCTAGCGGGATGATCGCCTACGAGCAGTACTTC. It is translated as CASSSSGMIAYEQYF.

V usage is TRBV7-9 and J usage is TRBJ1-6; the match to TRBD1 covers 7 bases. The V gene's germline CDR1 is SEHNR and CDR2 FQNEAQ (reference sequence). This CDR3 region has 17 residues. V shed 1 base, J shed 0 bases, and the junction held 3 bases outside the gene matches. The CDR3 DNA sequence: TGTGCCAGCAGCTTAGGACAGGGTGGCTCCTATAATTCACCCCTCCACTTT. Translating it yields CASSLGQGGSYNSPLHF.

The rearrangement links TRBV6-5 to TRBJ2-7, with TRBD2 identical over 13 bases. J lost 2 bases, V lost 5 bases, and 3 bases had no gene match. Germline V gene sequence: CDR1 MNHEY, CDR2 SVGAGI. CDR3 length: 15 residues. CDR3 DNA sequence: TGTGCCAGCAGTGTGACTAGCGGGGGGCCCTACGAGCAGTACTTC. Protein: CASSVTSGGPYEQYF.

The chain couples TRBV30 to TRBJ1-1; D is unclear. Per germline, CDR1 GTSNPN and CDR2 SVGIG (reference sequence). This CDR3 has 14 residues. Trimming left V 0 bases short and J 11 bases short, with 19 bases between. CDR3 nucleotide sequence: TGTGCCTGGAGTGTAACGGCAGTAGTTAAGGAGGCTTTCTTT. Protein sequence: CAWSVTAVVKEAFF.

The CDR3 here is CASSLSRGTDTQYF. CDR3 nucleotide sequence: TGTGCCAGCAGCTTATCGAGGGGCACAGATACGCAGTATTTT. This rearrangement joins TRBV11-3 to TRBJ2-3, with D perhaps matching TRBD2 (5 bases). The CDR3 runs 14 residues. Looked up from germline, CDR1 is SGHNT and CDR2 is YENEEA. Trimming took off 2 bases at V and 1 base at J, with 7 bases between the two ends.

The chain employs TRBV6-1 and TRBJ1-1; 7 bases are shared with TRBD1. The CDR3 consists of 12 residues. The germline V gene encodes CDR1 MNHNS and CDR2 SASEGT. The V segment lost 5 bases and the J segment 10 bases; nucleotides outside the gene matches: 7. CDR3 sequence (DNA): TGTGCCAGCAGTTCACAGGGGTCTCCAGCTTTCTTT. Protein sequence: CASSSQGSPAFF.

This clone was seen once. The V call is TRBV7-9, the J call TRBJ1-3; a possible D gene is TRBD1 (5 bases). Germline values: CDR1 SEHNR, CDR2 FQNEAQ (reference sequence). The germline V and J ends were trimmed by 5 bases and 0 bases, with 20 bases remaining between them. CDR3 size: 18 residues. The CDR3 region is CASSRKARGSISGNTIYF. The CDR3 DNA follows: TGTGCCAGCAGCCGAAAGGCTAGGGGCTCCATCTCTGGAAACACCATATATTTT.

The rearrangement links TRBV19 to TRBJ2-1; TRBD1 agrees at 10 bases. V trimming: 9 bases; J trimming: 8 bases; junction bases outside the gene matches: 4. The CDR3 loop spans 12 amino acids. CDR1 is LNHDA and CDR2 is SQIVND in the germline V gene (reference sequence). In DNA form, the CDR3 reads TGTGCCAGCCGACAGGGGGCCCATGAGCAGTTCTTC. It encodes CASRQGAHEQFF.

The gene calls are TRBV10-2 and TRBJ1-3; 7 bases are a match to TRBD1. The V and J ends lost 8 bases and 0 bases, in that order; junction bases with no gene match: 4. The germline CDR1 and CDR2 sequences are WSHSY and SAAADI. This CDR3 is built from 14 residues. The CDR3 here is CASGDSLSGNTIYF. Written as DNA, the CDR3 is TGCGCCAGCGGGGACAGCCTCTCTGGAAACACCATATATTTT.

CDR3: CASSPGLAGVHGELFF. CDR3 nucleotide sequence: TGTGCCAGCAGCCCCGGACTAGCGGGAGTTCACGGGGAGCTGTTTTTT. The chain employs TRBV7-2 and TRBJ2-2; 13 positions agree with TRBD2. The length of the CDR3 is 16 residues. Germline values: CDR1 SGHTA, CDR2 FQGNSA. The J segment lost 7 bases and the V segment lost 5 bases, leaving 7 bases of the junction unmatched.

This clone has just a few counts. The chain employs TRBV25-1 and TRBJ2-7, with 14 nucleotides matching TRBD2. Per the germline V gene, CDR1 is MGHDK and CDR2 is SYGVNS. The CDR3 runs to 15 residues. The trim removed 3 bases at V and 5 bases at J, leaving 3 bases unmatched. The chain's CDR3 is CASSERGLAGDEQYF. The CDR3 DNA sequence: TGTGCCAGCAGTGAGCGGGGACTAGCGGGAGACGAGCAGTACTTC.

The rearrangement links TRBV6-4 to TRBJ1-2; weak D call: TRBD1 (6 bases). The germline gives CDR1 MRHNA, CDR2 SNTAGT. There are 15 residues in the CDR3. V lost 6 bases, J lost 3 bases, and 17 bases lay in between. CDR3 DNA sequence: TGTGCCAGCAGACCTACGGGGGGCTCGGACTATGGCTACACCTTC. Translation gives CASRPTGGSDYGYTF.

This chain links TRBV11-3 with TRBJ2-7, with a weak D call TRBD1 (5 bases). Germline CDR1 reads SGHNT; CDR2 reads YENEEA. Trimming cost V 2 bases and J 6 bases, with 17 bases left between them. The CDR3 has 15 amino acids. The CDR3 DNA is TGTGCCAGCAGCTTACTATCCAGGGTCCCCCTCGAGCAGTACTTC. Translation gives CASSLLSRVPLEQYF. The full variable domain, with the rest looked up from reference TRBV11-3 and TRBJ2-7, is EAGVVQSPRYKIIEKKQPVAFWCNPISGHNTLYWYLQNLGQGPELLIRYENEEAVDDSQLPKDRFSAERLKGVDSTLKIQPAELGDSAVYLCASSLLSRVPLEQYFGPGTRLTVT.

The chain couples TRBV30 to TRBJ1-1; D gene ambiguous. The CDR3 is made up of 12 amino acids. Germline V gives CDR1 GTSNPN, CDR2 SVGIG (reference sequence). V was pared by 5 bases and J by 5 bases, with 12 bases between. CDR3 bases: TGTGCCTGGGCGGACCGGGGTACTGAAGCTTTCTTT. Protein sequence: CAWADRGTEAFF.

V is TRBV7-6 and J is TRBJ2-1; TRBD2 matches 10 bases. Looked up from germline, CDR1 is SGHVS and CDR2 is FNYEAQ. The CDR3 runs to 16 residues. V gave up 5 bases and J gave up 4 bases; unmatched junction bases: 8. The CDR3 loop reads CASSRSLAGLYNEQFF. In DNA form, the CDR3 reads TGTGCCAGCAGCCGATCACTAGCGGGGTTATACAATGAGCAGTTCTTC.

The genes are TRBV6-1 and TRBJ1-1; 7 nucleotides line up with TRBD1. The germline gives CDR1 MNHNS, CDR2 SASEGT. The CDR3 is 14 amino acids. The V segment lost 4 bases and the J segment 4 bases; nucleotides outside the gene matches: 6. The CDR3 nucleotides read TGTGCCAGCAGTGGTCACAGGGGAGGCACTGAAGCTTTCTTT. The encoded protein is CASSGHRGGTEAFF.

This rearrangement joins TRBV7-9 to TRBJ2-3, with D tentatively TRBD1 (6 bases). This CDR3 is 15 amino acids long. Germline V lookup: CDR1 SEHNR, CDR2 FQNEAQ (reference sequence). Trimming removed 3 bases from V and 2 bases from J, with 12 bases in between. The CDR3 is CASSLDRPTTDTQYF. The CDR3 DNA reads as TGTGCCAGCAGCTTGGACAGACCTACCACAGATACGCAGTATTTT.